The clone carrying this T cell receptor (beta chain) was seen many times. The data originate from a study of blood T cell repertoires in COVID-19. Looking at the study overall: Donors in the United States, Italy and Spain gave samples during acute or convalescent COVID-19. PBMCs, B-cell-depleted T cells, or T cells provided the cDNA or gDNA that made up the material.

Generated by immunoSEQ multiplex PCR, the TCRdb table keeps only in-frame clones and is missing some. There are about 120,000 clones in the sample; about four fifths occur only once, and 4% lies in the top ten. The CDR3 loop spans 15 amino acids. CDR1 and CDR2 (germline): MNHNS, SASEGT. V lost 1 base and J lost 14, with 20 bases in between. V and J are TRBV6-1 and TRBJ1-4, with TRBD1 as a possible D gene (6 bases). Sequencing was carried out using peripheral blood. The receptor comes from a woman aged 80 or over with acute or convalescent COVID-19. In DNA, the CDR3 is TGTGCCAGCAGTGAAGTCAGGCAGGGGTCACTCACCCTGTTTTTT. Amino acids: CASSEVRQGSLTLFF.